This T cell receptor (beta chain) is from a study of CD8+ T cells in alopecia areata. In the study overall: Patients received oral tofacitinib, 5 to 10 mg twice daily, for moderate-to-severe alopecia areata.

Extracted from the samples, RNA was reverse transcribed into cDNA to serve as the sequencing template. The protocol was immunoSEQ multiplex PCR, while the TCRdb copy is restricted to in-frame clones and leaves out a portion. Among 150,000 or so clones, around 50% were seen once, and the ten largest hold 15% to 20%. The CDR3 sequence is 12 residues long. Germline V CDR1 and CDR2: LGHNA, YNFKEQ. The V gene lost 9 bases and the J gene lost 3 bases, with 11 bases spanning the gap. Treatment reported: oral pan-JAK inhibitor, 5-10 mg twice daily. The input for sequencing was CD8+ T cells sorted from blood, taken at week 4, from a patient treated with tofacitinib. The V call is TRBV4-2, the J call TRBJ1-2; D is possibly TRBD1 (6 bases). This TCR was sampled from a human donor with alopecia areata. The CDR3 is CASRGEYYGYTF. DNA of the CDR3: TGTGCCAGTAGGGGGGAGTACTATGGCTACACCTTC.